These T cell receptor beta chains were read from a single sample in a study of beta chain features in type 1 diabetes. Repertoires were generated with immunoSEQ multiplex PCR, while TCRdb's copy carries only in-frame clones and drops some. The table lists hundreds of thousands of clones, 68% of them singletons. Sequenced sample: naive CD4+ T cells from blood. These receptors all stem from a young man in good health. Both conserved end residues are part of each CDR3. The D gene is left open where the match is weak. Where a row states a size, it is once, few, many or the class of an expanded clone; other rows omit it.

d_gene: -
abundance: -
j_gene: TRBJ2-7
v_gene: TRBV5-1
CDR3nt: TGCGCCAGCAGCTTGGGGACCAGGGCCGACGAGCAGTACTTC
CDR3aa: CASSLGTRADEQYF

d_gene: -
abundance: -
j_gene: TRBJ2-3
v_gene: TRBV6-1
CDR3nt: TGTGCCAGCAGGAGGGGAAACACAGATACGCAGTATTTT
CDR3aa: CASRRGNTDTQYF

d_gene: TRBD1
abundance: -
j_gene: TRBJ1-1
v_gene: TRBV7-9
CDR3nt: TGTGCCAGCAGCTTCGACAGGGGGAACACTGAAGCTTTCTTT
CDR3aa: CASSFDRGNTEAFF

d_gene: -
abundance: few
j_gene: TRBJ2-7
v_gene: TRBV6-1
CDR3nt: TGTGCCAGCAGTCCGGACGGATATGGCCTTATGCCTCCATGGTTC
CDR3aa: CASSPDGYGLMPPWF

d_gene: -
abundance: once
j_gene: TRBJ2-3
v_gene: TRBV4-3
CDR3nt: TGCGCCAGCAGCCGGAGCCTCAGCACAGATACGCAGTATTTT
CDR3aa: CASSRSLSTDTQYF

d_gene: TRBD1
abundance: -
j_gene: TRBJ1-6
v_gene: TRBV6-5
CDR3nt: TGTGCCAGCAGGGTTCTGGGACAGTCGAATTCACCCCTCCACTTT
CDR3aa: CASRVLGQSNSPLHF

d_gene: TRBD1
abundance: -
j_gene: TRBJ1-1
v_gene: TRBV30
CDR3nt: TGTGCCTGGGAGTCACAGGGGGCTGAAGCTTTCTTT
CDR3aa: CAWESQGAEAFF

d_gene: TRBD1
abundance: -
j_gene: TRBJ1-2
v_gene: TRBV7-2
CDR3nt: TGTGCCAGCAGCCAGGACAGGGATAACTATGGCTACACCTTC
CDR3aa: CASSQDRDNYGYTF

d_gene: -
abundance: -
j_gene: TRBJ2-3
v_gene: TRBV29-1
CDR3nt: TGCAGCCCGACTTCCAGCACAGATACGCAGTATTTT
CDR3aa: CSPTSSTDTQYF

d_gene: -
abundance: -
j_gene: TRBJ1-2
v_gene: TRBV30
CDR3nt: TGTGCCTGGAGTAAGGGTACCGGACTCCTCTATGGCTACACCTTC
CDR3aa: CAWSKGTGLLYGYTF

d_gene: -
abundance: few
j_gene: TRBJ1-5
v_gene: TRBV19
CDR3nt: TGTGCCAGTAATTGGGCACTTGCTGCAAATCAGCCCCAGCATTTT
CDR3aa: CASNWALAANQPQHF

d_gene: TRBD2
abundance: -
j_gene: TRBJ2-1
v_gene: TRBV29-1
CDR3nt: TGCAGCGGTTCAGGGGCTAGCGGGGCAACATACAATGAGCAGTTCTTC
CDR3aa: CSGSGASGATYNEQFF

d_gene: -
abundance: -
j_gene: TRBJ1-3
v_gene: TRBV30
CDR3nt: TGTGCCTGGCGATTCGGCCGGCTCTCTGGAAACACCATATATTTT
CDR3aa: CAWRFGRLSGNTIYF

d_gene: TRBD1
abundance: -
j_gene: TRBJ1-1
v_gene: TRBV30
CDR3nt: TGTGCCTGGAGAGAGGGACAGGGGGCTGAAGCTTTCTTT
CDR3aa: CAWREGQGAEAFF

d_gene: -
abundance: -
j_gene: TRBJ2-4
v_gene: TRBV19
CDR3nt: TGTGCCAGTACCACCCCAGGGGTTGACATTCAGTACTTC
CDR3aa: CASTTPGVDIQYF

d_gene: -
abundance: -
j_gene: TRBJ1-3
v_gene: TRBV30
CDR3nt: TGTGCCTGGAGAGGAGAAGGCTACTCTGGAAACACCATATATTTT
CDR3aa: CAWRGEGYSGNTIYF

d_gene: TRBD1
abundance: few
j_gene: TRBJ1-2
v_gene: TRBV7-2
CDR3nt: TGTGCCAGCAGCCCGGACAGGGGGCAAGGCTATGGCTACACCTTC
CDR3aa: CASSPDRGQGYGYTF

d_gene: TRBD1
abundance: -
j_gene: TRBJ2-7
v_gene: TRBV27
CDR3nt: TGTGCCAGCAGTGTCACAGGGGTGTCGCCCTACGAGCAGTACTTC
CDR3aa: CASSVTGVSPYEQYF

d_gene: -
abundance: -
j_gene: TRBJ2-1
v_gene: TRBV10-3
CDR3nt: TGTGCCATCAGTGAGTGGACATACTACGACAATGAGCAGTTCTTC
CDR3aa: CAISEWTYYDNEQFF

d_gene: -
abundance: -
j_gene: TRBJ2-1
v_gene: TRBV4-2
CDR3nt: TGTGCCAGCAGCGGGGCAGCGTCCTACAATGAGCAGTTCTTC
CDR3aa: CASSGAASYNEQFF

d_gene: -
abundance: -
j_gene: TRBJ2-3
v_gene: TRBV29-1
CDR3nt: TGCAGCGCCCGACGGGGGGCTACGCTCACAGATACGCAGTATTTT
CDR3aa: CSARRGATLTDTQYF

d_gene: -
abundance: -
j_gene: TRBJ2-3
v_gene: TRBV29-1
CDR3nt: TGCAGCGGTGCCCTTCAAGGTCGCCCGCAGTATTTT
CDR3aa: CSGALQGRPQYF

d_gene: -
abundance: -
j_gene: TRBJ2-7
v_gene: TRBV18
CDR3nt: TGTGCCAGCTCACCTATGGGGGGTAATAATGGCTACGAGCAGTACTTC
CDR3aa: CASSPMGGNNGYEQYF

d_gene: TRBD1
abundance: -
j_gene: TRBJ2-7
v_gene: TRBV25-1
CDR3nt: TGTGCCAGCAGTACAGGGGTTGAGCAGTACTTC
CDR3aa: CASSTGVEQYF

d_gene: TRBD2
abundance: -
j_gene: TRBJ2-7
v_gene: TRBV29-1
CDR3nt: TGCAGCGTAAACTCAGGGAGGGACGAGCAGTACTTC
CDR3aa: CSVNSGRDEQYF

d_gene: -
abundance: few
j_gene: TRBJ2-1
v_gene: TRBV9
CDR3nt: TGTGCCAGCAGGTTGTCCGGGAGTGGGAATGAGCAGTTCTTC
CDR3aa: CASRLSGSGNEQFF

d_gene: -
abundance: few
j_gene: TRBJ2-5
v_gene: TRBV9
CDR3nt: TGTGCCAGCAGCGTCGGGGCCCCCCAAGAGACCCAGTACTTC
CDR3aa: CASSVGAPQETQYF

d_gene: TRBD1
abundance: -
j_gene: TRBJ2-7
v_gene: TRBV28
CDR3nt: TGTGCCAGCAAGCCGGGACAGACTATTTACGAGCAGTACTTC
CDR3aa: CASKPGQTIYEQYF

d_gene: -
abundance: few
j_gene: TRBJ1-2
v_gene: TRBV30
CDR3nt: TGTGCCTGGAGTCTCAGTGACAGAAGGACCGGCGGCTACACCTTC
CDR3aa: CAWSLSDRRTGGYTF

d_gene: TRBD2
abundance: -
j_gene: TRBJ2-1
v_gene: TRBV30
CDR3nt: TGTGCCTGGAGAGGACTAGCGGGATGGGAGAGTGAGCAGTTCTTC
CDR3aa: CAWRGLAGWESEQFF

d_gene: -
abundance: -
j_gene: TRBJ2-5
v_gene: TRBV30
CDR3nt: TGTGCGCTCCGGGACACAGAAGAGACCCAGTACTTC
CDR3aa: CALRDTEETQYF

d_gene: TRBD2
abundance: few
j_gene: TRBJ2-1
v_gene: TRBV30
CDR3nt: TGTGCCTGGAGTGTACTGGCGGGAGGCTATGAGCAGTTCTTC
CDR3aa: CAWSVLAGGYEQFF

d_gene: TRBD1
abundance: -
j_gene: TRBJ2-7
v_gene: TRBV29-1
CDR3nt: TGCAGCGTCTACGGACAGGCTTCCTACGAGCAGTACTTC
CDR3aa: CSVYGQASYEQYF

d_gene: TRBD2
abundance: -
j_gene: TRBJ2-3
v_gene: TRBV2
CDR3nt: TGTGCCAGCATTCCGGGACTAGCGGGGATAGATACGCAGTATTTT
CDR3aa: CASIPGLAGIDTQYF

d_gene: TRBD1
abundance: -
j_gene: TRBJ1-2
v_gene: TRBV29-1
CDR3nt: TGCAGTTGCTCAGGGGGCTATGGCTACACCTTC
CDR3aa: CSCSGGYGYTF

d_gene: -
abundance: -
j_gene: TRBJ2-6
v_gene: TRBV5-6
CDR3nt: TGTGCCAGCAGCTTGGCCGGTCGGGGTTATGGGGCCAACGTCCTGACTTTC
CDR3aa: CASSLAGRGYGANVLTF

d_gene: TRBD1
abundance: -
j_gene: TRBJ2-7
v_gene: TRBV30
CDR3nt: TGTGCCGGTCGACAGGGAAACACCTACGAGCAGTACTTC
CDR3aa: CAGRQGNTYEQYF

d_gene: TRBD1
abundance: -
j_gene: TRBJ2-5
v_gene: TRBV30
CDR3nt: TGTGCCTATACCTCGGACAGGGGAAGAGGGGAGACCCAGTACTTC
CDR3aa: CAYTSDRGRGETQYF

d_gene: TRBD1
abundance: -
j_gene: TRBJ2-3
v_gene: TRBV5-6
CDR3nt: TGTGCCAGCAGCTTGTTAGGACAGGGGACAGATACGCAGTATTTT
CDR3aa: CASSLLGQGTDTQYF

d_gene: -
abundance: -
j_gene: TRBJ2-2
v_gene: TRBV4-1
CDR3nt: TGCGCCAGCAGCCCGCTCGACAGAATCCTCGCGAACACCGGGGAGCTGTTTTTT
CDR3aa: CASSPLDRILANTGELFF

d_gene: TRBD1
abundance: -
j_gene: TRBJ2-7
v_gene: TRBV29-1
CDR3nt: TGCAGCGTTGGACAGGGAGCAGACGAGCAGTACTTC
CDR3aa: CSVGQGADEQYF